This T cell receptor (beta chain) was sequenced during a study of Graves' ophthalmopathy and Graves' hyperthyroidism. Whole-study context: At the time of initial diagnosis and before any treatment, peripheral blood was collected.

CDR3 length equals 16 residues. Germline V gives CDR1 SGHTA, CDR2 FQGNSA. Trimming took 3 bases from V and 7 from J, leaving 16 bases between them. CDR3 regions of TCR beta were amplified from RNA transcripts. The first-round RT-PCR employed HTBI primers together with the Qiagen OneStep RT-PCR kit. A multiplex PCR was then performed as the second round. TCRdb called the multiplex PCR reads again in MiXCR, with one record for every CDR3 protein. The data hold about 500,000 distinct CDR3 sequences, with around an eighth observed a single time. Enrollment excluded any patients with other autoimmune diseases, uncontrolled infections, pregnancy or lactation. The diagnosis combined clinical symptoms, thyroxine, TRAb, thyroid ultrasound and orbital computed tomography scans. Fresh peripheral blood, approximately 10 ml, was the PBMC source.

The TCR sequence derives from a woman aged 30 to 39 with Graves' ophthalmopathy. Sequencing input: blood. This chain connects TRBV7-2 to TRBJ1-6; D may be TRBD1 (5 bases). The CDR3 loop is CASSFLGGSVNSPLHF. DNA of the CDR3: TGTGCCAGCAGCTTCCTTGGGGGGTCCGTGAATTCACCCCTCCACTTT.